These 27 T cell receptor beta chains share one sample of origin, sequenced in a study of blood T cell repertoires in COVID-19. Sequencing used immunoSEQ multiplex PCR; TCRdb keeps in-frame clones, though not all of them. The sample consists of around 340,000 clones, 75% to 90% of them appearing once. Sequencing was performed on peripheral blood. Every receptor here comes from a woman in her sixties with COVID-19, enrolled during active disease.

In its sample, this clone was seen once. A clone one base away is much larger, so this may be a read error. Other nucleotide sequences in the sample specify the same CDR3. The chain has TRBV3-1 (or the pseudogene TRBV3-2) and TRBJ1-4; TRBD1 might be the D (5 bases). CDR3 length: 14 residues. The ends were cut back, 4 bases at V and 1 base at J, with 7 bases in the middle. Germline CDR1 is LGHDT and CDR2 is YNNKEL (reference sequence). CDR3 amino acids: CASSRQGTNEKLFF. CDR3 nucleotides: TGTGCCAGCAGCCGTCAGGGAACTAATGAAAAACTGTTTTTT.

The rearrangement links TRBV28 to TRBJ2-5; 8 bases match TRBD2. The CDR3 consists of 14 residues. V lost 6 bases to trimming and J lost 5 bases; unmatched junction nucleotides: 8. Germline V lookup: CDR1 MDHEN, CDR2 SYDVKM. CDR3 residues: CASSPGTSLETQYF. As DNA, the CDR3 is TGTGCCAGCAGCCCAGGGACTAGTCTGGAGACCCAGTACTTC.

CDR3 nucleotide sequence: TGCGCCAGCAGCTTGGATTCGGGGTATGAAGCTTTCTTT. Encoded protein: CASSLDSGYEAFF. V is TRBV5-1 and J is TRBJ1-1; no clear D. This CDR3 has 13 residues. Germline loops: CDR1 SGHRS, CDR2 YFSETQ. Trimming took off 0 bases at V and 7 bases at J, with 10 bases between the two ends.

The J gene is TRBJ1-2, the V gene TRBV9, with 8 bases lining up with TRBD1. The CDR3 consists of 15 residues. Trimming at V came to 0 bases and at J to 6 bases, leaving 7 bases not matched to a gene. CDR1 and CDR2 from the germline V gene are SGDLS and YYNGEE. In DNA form, the CDR3 reads TGTGCCAGCAGCGTAGGGGTGACAGGGGCTGATGGCTACACCTTC. Amino acid sequence: CASSVGVTGADGYTF.

This clone was observed a single time. The chain carries TRBV27 and TRBJ1-1, with D perhaps matching TRBD1 (5 bases). Between the trimmed V and J ends, which lost 6 bases and 8 bases, there was a span of 19 bases. Germline V lookup: CDR1 MNHEY, CDR2 SMNVEV (reference sequence). The CDR3 length is 14 residues. Written as DNA, the CDR3 is TGTGCCAGCAGGGGGGGAGGGCTCTCTTGGGAAGCTTTCTTT. It encodes CASRGGGLSWEAFF.

V and J are TRBV6-2 or TRBV6-3 and TRBJ2-1, with 10 bases that match TRBD1. Germline values: CDR1 MNHEY, CDR2 SVGEGT. The CDR3 is made up of 13 amino acids. V shed 6 bases, J shed 6 bases, and the junction held 2 bases outside the gene matches. The CDR3 sequence: CASSRDRGNEQFF. CDR3 coding DNA: TGTGCCAGCAGCCGGGACAGGGGCAATGAGCAGTTCTTC.

The V gene is TRBV3-1 (or the pseudogene TRBV3-2), the J gene TRBJ2-1; tentative D call: TRBD2 (5 bases). This CDR3 is 13 amino acids long. Deletions cut 3 bases from V and 5 bases from J, with 8 bases between. Germline V CDR1 and CDR2: LGHDT, YNNKEL (reference sequence). The CDR3 is CASSHPGNNEQFF. The CDR3 nucleotides read TGTGCCAGCAGCCACCCGGGGAACAATGAGCAGTTCTTC.

V gene TRBV6-5 combines with J gene TRBJ1-2; tentative D call: TRBD1 (6 bases). V was shortened by 5 bases and J by 4 bases, with 14 bases between the two germline ends. Germline-derived CDR1 and CDR2 are MNHEY and SVGAGI. The CDR3 totals 14 residues. The CDR3 sequence: CASSLDGQLYGYTF. CDR3 bases: TGTGCCAGCAGTCTCGATGGACAGCTCTATGGCTACACCTTC.

The CDR3 loop is CASSSPRDSPWVAFF. In DNA, the CDR3 is TGTGCCAGTAGTTCCCCCCGGGACAGCCCCTGGGTGGCTTTCTTT. The gene calls are TRBV19 and TRBJ1-1; TRBD1 matches at 7 bases. This CDR3 is 15 amino acids long. Per germline, CDR1 LNHDA and CDR2 SQIVND (reference sequence). J was trimmed by 11 bases and V by 5 bases; bases with no gene match: 17.

This chain joins TRBV15 and TRBJ2-2; perhaps TRBD2 as D (6 bases). V was shortened by 5 bases and J by 5 bases, with 15 bases between the two germline ends. The germline V gene has CDR1 LNHNV and CDR2 YYDKDF (reference sequence). The CDR3 totals 15 residues. CDR3 residues: CATSPTRGGTGELFF. The CDR3 coding sequence is TGTGCCACCAGCCCCACACGGGGAGGAACCGGGGAGCTGTTTTTT. Full variable domain (missing parts from reference TRBV15 and TRBJ2-2): DAMVIQNPRYQVTQFGKPVTLSCSQTLNHNVMYWYQQKSSQAPKLLFHYYDKDFNNEADTPDNFQSRRPNTSFCFLDIRSPGLGDTAMYLCATSPTRGGTGELFFGEGSRLTVL.

A single count supports this clone. The chain links TRBV6-5 to TRBJ1-1; D remains unclear. The CDR3 extends over 15 amino acids. CDR1 is MNHEY, CDR2 SVGAGI, per germline. Trimming left V 1 base short and J 0 bases short, with 9 bases between. The CDR3 DNA sequence: TGTGCCAGCAGTTACTTATCAGGCTTGAACACTGAAGCTTTCTTT. This codes for CASSYLSGLNTEAFF.

The V and J genes are TRBV6-5 and TRBJ1-1, with D hard to call. The V end was cut by 6 bases, the J end by 4 bases, with 12 bases between. The CDR3 runs to 13 residues. Germline CDR1 MNHEY, CDR2 SVGAGI. CDR3 in amino acids: CASSYALSTEAFF. CDR3 nucleotide sequence: TGTGCCAGCAGCTATGCGCTTAGCACTGAAGCTTTCTTT.

The V and J genes are TRBV7-9 and TRBJ2-7; D not certain. The CDR3 is 13 residues long. V lost 3 bases, J lost 3 bases, and 9 bases lay in between. Looked up from germline, CDR1 is SEHNR and CDR2 is FQNEAQ (reference sequence). The chain's CDR3 is CASSFFNSYEQYF. CDR3 sequence (DNA): TGTGCCAGCAGCTTTTTTAACAGCTACGAGCAGTACTTC.

V is TRBV29-1 and J is TRBJ2-7; 7 bases are shared with TRBD1. The CDR3 spans 11 residues. Germline V gene data show CDR1 as SQVTM and CDR2 as ANQGSEA. J lost 5 bases, V lost 6 bases, and 4 bases had no gene match. The CDR3 DNA reads as TGCAGCGTGCAAACAGGGGACGAGCAGTACTTC. Its translation: CSVQTGDEQYF.

The chain combines TRBV13 with TRBJ2-1; the match to TRBD1 covers 8 bases. Looked up from germline, CDR1 is PRHDT and CDR2 is FYEKMQ (reference sequence). The V gene end was trimmed by 0 bases and the J gene end by 4 bases; junction bases not matched to a gene: 5. The CDR3 is 16 amino acids. The CDR3 region has the DNA TGTGCCAGCAGCTTAGGGTGGCAGGGGGCGTACAATGAGCAGTTCTTC. Encoded protein: CASSLGWQGAYNEQFF. The full variable domain, its missing parts supplied by reference TRBV13 and TRBJ2-1, is AAGVIQSPRHLIKEKRETATLKCYPIPRHDTVYWYQQGPGQDPQFLISFYEKMQSDKGSIPDRFSAQQFSDYHSELNMSSLELGDSALYFCASSLGWQGAYNEQFFGPGTRLTVL.

The chain has TRBV7-3 and TRBJ1-1; 8 bases line up with TRBD1. Germline V gives CDR1 SGHTA, CDR2 FQGTGA. The V and J ends lost 5 bases and 5 bases, in that order; junction bases with no gene match: 7. The CDR3 totals 14 residues. The CDR3 protein is CASSPSGGRTEAFF. The CDR3 DNA is TGTGCCAGCAGCCCTTCAGGGGGCCGGACTGAAGCTTTCTTT. Looking up the rest from reference TRBV7-3 and TRBJ1-1 gives the full variable domain: GAGVSQTPSNKVTEKGKYVELRCDPISGHTALYWYRQSLGQGPEFLIYFQGTGAADDSGLPNDRFFAVRPEGSVSTLKIQRTERGDSAVYLCASSPSGGRTEAFFGQGTRLTVV.

The CDR3 DNA follows: TGTGCCAGCAGCGGATTTAGCGGGGGGGGCTACAATGAGCAGTTCTTC. It is translated as CASSGFSGGGYNEQFF. The chain joins TRBV9 to TRBJ2-1; 11 bases match TRBD2. CDR1 and CDR2 (germline): SGDLS, YYNGEE. This CDR3 spans 16 amino acids. V gave up 3 bases and J gave up 3 bases; unmatched junction bases: 5.

Only a few counts were recorded for this clone. CDR3 sequence: CASSQDPSNVGGRGNEQFF. The CDR3 bases are TGTGCCAGCAGCCAAGATCCGTCAAACGTGGGGGGACGAGGGAATGAGCAGTTCTTC. The chain joins TRBV4-2 to TRBJ2-1; tentatively, D is TRBD2 (6 bases). In germline, CDR1 is LGHNA, CDR2 YNFKEQ. Deletions cut 0 bases from V and 7 bases from J, with 25 bases between. CDR3 length: 19 amino acids.

V usage is TRBV7-9 and J usage is TRBJ2-3; 9 nucleotides agree with TRBD2. The CDR3 is 15 amino acids. The V gene end was trimmed by 5 bases and the J gene end by 4 bases; junction bases not matched to a gene: 7. Per germline, CDR1 SEHNR and CDR2 FQNEAQ (reference sequence). For the CDR3, the DNA is TGTGCCAGCAGCCCGGGACTAGCTGGCGCAGATACGCAGTATTTT. It is translated as CASSPGLAGADTQYF. The variable domain in full, with the rest retrieved from reference TRBV7-9 and TRBJ2-3, is DTGVSQNPRHKITKRGQNVTFRCDPISEHNRLYWYRQTLGQGPEFLTYFQNEAQLEKSRLLSDRFSAERPKGSFSTLEIQRTEQGDSAMYLCASSPGLAGADTQYFGPGTRLTVL.

The chain recombines TRBV18 with TRBJ1-1, with a weak D call TRBD1 (6 bases). The CDR3 extends over 16 amino acids. Trimming shortened V by 1 base and J by 3 bases, and 15 bases separated the two germline ends. Germline lookup yields CDR1 KGHSH and CDR2 LQKENI. CDR3 region: CASSPRVEAGDTEAFF. The CDR3 coding sequence is TGTGCCAGCTCACCACGGGTCGAAGCAGGGGACACTGAAGCTTTCTTT.

The chain links TRBV5-1 to TRBJ2-3, with 9 bases identical to TRBD2. With V trimmed by 0 bases and J by 8 bases, 10 bases remained unmatched. The CDR3 spans 16 residues. CDR1 is SGHRS, CDR2 YFSETQ, per germline. The CDR3 region has the DNA TGCGCCAGCAGCTTGGCGGCGGGGGGGGCGCAAGGTACGCAGTATTTT. Translated, it gives CASSLAAGGAQGTQYF.

J is TRBJ1-1 and V is TRBV7-9; D uncertain. The V and J ends lost 0 bases and 3 bases respectively, with 11 bases between them. Looked up from germline, CDR1 is SEHNR and CDR2 is FQNEAQ (reference sequence). The CDR3 spans 15 residues. Here the CDR3 DNA reads TGTGCCAGCAGCTTAGCGGGAAGGGAGGACACTGAAGCTTTCTTT. Translating it yields CASSLAGREDTEAFF.

This chain links TRBV5-6 with TRBJ1-1; the match to TRBD1 covers 8 bases. CDR1 and CDR2 (germline): SGHDT, YYEEEE. CDR3 length: 14 residues. Trimming took 4 bases from V and 3 from J; bases not matched to a gene: 5. The CDR3 sequence is CASSPGGAYTEAFF. CDR3 nucleotide sequence: TGTGCCAGCAGCCCAGGGGGCGCTTACACTGAAGCTTTCTTT. Filled out from reference TRBV5-6 and TRBJ1-1, the complete variable domain reads DAGVTQSPTHLIKTRGQQVTLRCSPKSGHDTVSWYQQALGQGPQFIFQYYEEEERQRGNFPDRFSGHQFPNYSSELNVNALLLGDSALYLCASSPGGAYTEAFFGQGTRLTVV.

The CDR3 bases are TGTGCCAGCAGCGTAGGCGGGGGGTTCCAAGAGACCCAGTACTTC. Protein product: CASSVGGGFQETQYF. This chain uses TRBV9 with TRBJ2-5; 8 bases fit TRBD2. Per germline, CDR1 SGDLS and CDR2 YYNGEE. The V segment lost 0 bases and the J segment 1 base; nucleotides outside the gene matches: 2. CDR3 length: 15 residues.

The chain recombines TRBV6-5 with TRBJ1-3, with 8 bases identical to TRBD1. With V trimmed by 6 bases and J by 3 bases, 4 bases remained unmatched. The CDR3 is 14 amino acids. Germline V CDR1 and CDR2: MNHEY, SVGAGI. The CDR3 region has the DNA TGTGCCAGCAGCGGACAGGGAGGTGGAAACACCATATATTTT. Translating it yields CASSGQGGGNTIYF.

This rearrangement joins TRBV24-1 to TRBJ2-1; D might be TRBD2 (7 bases). Trimming left V 12 bases short and J 3 bases short, with 26 bases between. The germline V gene encodes CDR1 KGHDR and CDR2 SFDVKD. This CDR3 spans 17 amino acids. CDR3 nucleotides: TGTGCCCCCGACCGGTGTGGCGGGGGCATTGGCTACAATGAGCAGTTCTTC. The encoded protein is CAPDRCGGGIGYNEQFF.

V usage is TRBV10-3 and J usage is TRBJ1-1; 8 bases align to TRBD1. The germline V gene has CDR1 ENHRY and CDR2 SYGVKD. CDR3 length: 14 residues. Trimming at V came to 6 bases and at J to 3 bases, leaving 6 bases not matched to a gene. In nucleotides, the CDR3 is TGTGCCATCAGAGGGACAGGATTGGACACTGAAGCTTTCTTT. It is translated as CAIRGTGLDTEAFF.